The text below deals with one T cell receptor (beta chain). This record comes from a study of blood T cell repertoires in COVID-19. Study details: T cells, B-cell-depleted T cells, or PBMCs supplied cDNA or gDNA.

CDR1 is LNHNV and CDR2 is YYDKDF in the germline V gene (reference sequence). The CDR3 totals 13 residues. The V gene lost 0 bases and the J gene lost 6 bases, with 8 bases spanning the gap. Seattle participants joined during active infection and were tracked over time. Original methodology: Quantification of nucleated cells was approximated via reference gene primer amplification. This table comes from immunoSEQ multiplex PCR, and its TCRdb copy is limited to in-frame clones, with some not included. V, J and clone size are taken as reported in that table, and D and trimming were inferred from the DNA itself. The data contain approximately 300,000 clones, roughly 88% of them singletons.

The V call is TRBV15, the J call TRBJ1-1; possibly TRBD1 for D (5 bases). The sequence was obtained from a human donor with COVID-19, enrolled during active disease. The donor label of this sample is uncertain. Sequenced: peripheral blood. The CDR3, as DNA: TGTGCCACCAGCAGAGACAGGGCAGCTGAAGCTTTCTTT. Translated: CATSRDRAAEAFF.